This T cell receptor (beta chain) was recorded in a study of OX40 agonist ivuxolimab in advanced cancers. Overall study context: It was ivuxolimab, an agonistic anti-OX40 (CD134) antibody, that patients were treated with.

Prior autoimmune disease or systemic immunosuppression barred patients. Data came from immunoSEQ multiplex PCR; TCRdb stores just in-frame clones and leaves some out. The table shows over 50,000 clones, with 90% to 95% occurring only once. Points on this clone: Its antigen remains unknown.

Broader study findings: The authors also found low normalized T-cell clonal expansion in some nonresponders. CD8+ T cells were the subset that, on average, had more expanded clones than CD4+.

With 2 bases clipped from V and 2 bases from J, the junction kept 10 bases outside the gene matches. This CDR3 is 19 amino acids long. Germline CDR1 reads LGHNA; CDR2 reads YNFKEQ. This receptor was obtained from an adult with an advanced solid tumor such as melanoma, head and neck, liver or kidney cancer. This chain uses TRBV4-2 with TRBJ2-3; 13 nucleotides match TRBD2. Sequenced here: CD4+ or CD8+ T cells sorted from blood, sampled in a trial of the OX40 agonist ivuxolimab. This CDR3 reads CASSQYGPGLAGDTDTQYF. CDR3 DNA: TGTGCCAGCAGCCAATATGGCCCTGGACTAGCGGGGGACACAGATACGCAGTATTTT.